Below, 12 T cell receptor beta chains from the same sample are listed, as sequenced in a study of T cell repertoires in cytomegalovirus infection. MiXCR was run by TCRdb on the reads, yielding one entry per CDR3 protein. The profile shows 85,000 to 120,000 distinct CDR3 sequences, about 15% of them singletons. Specimen: PBMCs. The receptors originated from a human donor in good health (CMV status not recorded). Some clones in this sample may be carry-over from other donors' samples.

This clonotype has ten or more counts. The V gene is TRBV12-5, the J gene TRBJ1-6, with 7 positions matching TRBD1. Germline CDR1 LGHNT, CDR2 FRNRAP. The CDR3 covers 14 residues. The V and J ends lost 6 bases and 5 bases, in that order; junction bases with no gene match: 4. The CDR3 DNA reads TGTGCTAGTGGAAGGACAGGCGATAATTCACCCCTCCACTTT. Translation: CASGRTGDNSPLHF.

This clonotype has only a few counts. The chain couples TRBV2 to TRBJ1-5; possible D gene TRBD1, 5 bases. Trimming removed 5 bases at V and 3 bases at J, with 11 bases between. Per germline, CDR1 SNHLY and CDR2 FYNNEI. The CDR3 loop spans 14 amino acids. In DNA, the CDR3 is TGTGCCAGCAGTTCCGACAGAAACAATCAGCCCCAGCATTTT. It encodes CASSSDRNNQPQHF.

Note on this clonotype: An end of the junction differs from the germline gene, which may be a read error. This chain joins TRBV5-3 and TRBJ1-6, with TRBD1 matching 9 bases. TRBV5-3 is an ORF, with its function uncertain. The CDR3 extends over 17 amino acids. CDR3 in DNA: TGTGCCAGCAGCTTGGACCGGGACAGGGACCTAAATTCACCCCTCCACTTT. It yields the protein CASSLDRDRDLNSPLHF.

This clonotype was seen only a few times. For the CDR3, the DNA is TGTGCCAGCACTTTTAGGGGGGCTGGAAACACCATATATTTT. Translated, it gives CASTFRGAGNTIYF. The V call is TRBV12-3 or TRBV12-4, the J call TRBJ1-3; the D gene is possibly TRBD1 (6 bases). V was pared by 7 bases and J by 2 bases, with 12 bases between. This CDR3 is built from 14 residues.

This clonotype was found a few times. The rearrangement joins TRBV15 to TRBJ1-2, with D possibly matching TRBD1 (5 bases). The germline V gene has CDR1 LNHNV and CDR2 YYDKDF (reference sequence). There are 13 residues in the CDR3. The V end was cut by 2 bases, the J end by 4 bases, with 8 bases between. Here the CDR3 DNA reads TGTGCCACCAGCAGACCGGGACGCTATGGCTACACCTTC. It specifies CATSRPGRYGYTF.

The genes are TRBV2 and TRBJ2-3, with 9 nucleotides matching TRBD1. V trimming: 5 bases; J trimming: 3 bases; junction bases outside the gene matches: 3. The CDR3 spans 14 residues. Germline lookup yields CDR1 SNHLY and CDR2 FYNNEI. CDR3 bases: TGTGCCAGCAGTCGGGGGACAGGGACAGATACGCAGTATTTT. This gives the protein CASSRGTGTDTQYF. The entire variable domain, with the rest obtained from reference TRBV2 and TRBJ2-3, is as follows: EPEVTQTPSHQVTQMGQEVILRCVPISNHLYFYWYRQILGQKVEFLVSFYNNEISEKSEIFDDQFSVERPDGSNFTLKIRSTKLEDSAMYFCASSRGTGTDTQYFGPGTRLTVL.

The chain carries TRBV20-1 and TRBJ1-2, with TRBD1 identical over 8 bases. Germline assignment: CDR1 DFQATT and CDR2 SNEGSKA (reference sequence). The CDR3 consists of 13 residues. V lost 1 base, J lost 8 bases, and 6 bases stayed unmatched. CDR3 nucleotides: TGCAGTGCTAGAGGACAGGGGTCCCAGGGCTACACCTTC. Encoded protein: CSARGQGSQGYTF.

This clonotype was seen a handful of times. This rearrangement joins TRBV7-2 to TRBJ1-1; possible D gene TRBD1, 5 bases. There are 12 residues in the CDR3. The germline V and J ends were trimmed by 0 bases and 11 bases, with 10 bases remaining between them. Germline CDR1 and CDR2: SGHTA and FQGNSA. The DNA of the CDR3 is TGTGCCAGCAGCTTAGCGCTTGGGGCGGCTTTCTTT. Translating gives CASSLALGAAFF.

This clonotype was observed many times. The gene calls are TRBV11-3 and TRBJ2-5; weak D call: TRBD2 (5 bases). V lost 4 bases, J lost 2 bases, and 14 bases lay in between. Germline lookup yields CDR1 SGHNT and CDR2 YENEEA. This CDR3 is 15 amino acids long. The CDR3 loop is CASSYRGGGQETQYF. The DNA of the CDR3 is TGTGCCAGCAGCTACCGTGGAGGAGGACAAGAGACCCAGTACTTC.

This chain links TRBV30 with TRBJ2-5; no firm D call. The CDR3 totals 13 residues. Deletions cut 4 bases from V and 4 bases from J, with 13 bases between. Germline V gene sequence: CDR1 GTSNPN, CDR2 SVGIG (reference sequence). As DNA, the CDR3 is TGTGCCTGGAATAAGGGTTCGGGAGAGACCCAGTACTTC. This gives the protein CAWNKGSGETQYF.

In nucleotides, the CDR3 is TGTGCCAGCAGCTTAGTATTGGCGGGGCCCTACAATGAGCAGTTCTTC. It encodes CASSLVLAGPYNEQFF. The rearrangement links TRBV7-2 to TRBJ2-1, with D possibly matching TRBD2 (6 bases). CDR3 size: 16 residues. Germline assignment: CDR1 SGHTA and CDR2 FQGNSA. With 1 base removed from V and 2 bases from J, the gap between germline ends came to 12 bases. Drawing the rest from reference TRBV7-2 and TRBJ2-1, the complete variable domain is GAGVSQSPSNKVTEKGKDVELRCDPISGHTALYWYRQSLGQGLEFLIYFQGNSAPDKSGLPSDRFSAERTGGSVSTLTIQRTQQEDSAVYLCASSLVLAGPYNEQFFGPGTRLTVL.

This clonotype has ten or more counts. The rearrangement joins TRBV14 to TRBJ1-2; D possibly corresponds to TRBD1 (6 bases). The CDR3 extends over 13 amino acids. V was clipped by 2 bases and J by 6 bases, with 10 bases between them. Germline loops: CDR1 SGHDN, CDR2 FVKESK. The DNA of the CDR3 is TGTGCCAGCAGCCAATCCCGGGACAATGGCTACACCTTC. Amino acid sequence: CASSQSRDNGYTF.